The subject of this entry is one T cell receptor beta chain. This clonotype appeared many times. Its antigen is still unknown. Per-base quality was not reported, and no clone a single base away is much larger than it. The TCR beta CDR3 regions were amplified from RNA transcripts. For the first round of RT-PCR on the TCR CDR3, the HTBI primer set was used together with the Qiagen OneStep RT-PCR kit. The libraries were constructed in a second round of multiplex PCR and then size-selected and purified. The libraries were sequenced on an Illumina HiSeq2000 using paired-end 100 bp reads. From the authors' description of their analysis: Raw data were processed with SOAPnuke, discarding reads with adapters, uncalled bases, mean Phred below 15, or no exact constant-primer or identifier match. COPE v1.2.5 was used to merge the high-quality paired reads, and each unique nucleotide sequence was defined as a clonotype. MiTCR v1.1 was used to align the clonotypes against IMGT TRBV, TRBD and TRBJ reference segments. The analysis was restricted to V-J combinations with a frequency above 0.0001, which together covered over 99% of the repertoires. A TCS score was defined as the ratio between F50 (clonal expansion) and ExV (chaos), using BLOSUM62-based TCRdist between CDR3 peptides within each V-J. Welch's t-statistics and random forest reduced fewer than 600 V-J features to 13, which were used in a naive Bayes classifier (R e1071). In TCRdb, the public reads were trimmed at Q25 with fastp and aligned with MiXCR, with productive beta chains retained. A single entry per CDR3 protein holds the most common genes and DNA from its merged rows. None of the V and J calls come from the authors' own analysis; TCRdb made them. The sample records roughly 650,000 distinct CDR3 sequences, 16% of which are singletons. The ten largest clones take up approximately 3.5% of the sample.

The germline V gene (reference sequence) sets CDR1 to DFQATT and CDR2 to SNEGSKA. Trimming leaves V shorter by 6 bases and J shorter by 0 bases, with the junction holding 10 bases beyond the gene matches. The CDR3 sequence holds 15 residues, the cysteine and phenylalanine included. This entry keeps only the CDR3 DNA: 45 bases, framed from base 1. Moderately to severely active disease, a Clinical Activity Score of at least 3, a NOSPECS grade of at least 4, and a duration under 3 months were present in ophthalmopathy patients. Patients with uncontrolled infections, other autoimmune diseases, pregnancy or lactation were excluded. Diagnoses relied on clinical symptoms, serum thyroxine and TRAb, thyroid ultrasound and orbital computed tomography. PBMCs were isolated from about 10 ml of fresh peripheral blood by Ficoll-Paque density gradient centrifugation. Trizol reagent was used to extract total RNA, and RNA quality was then checked on an Agilent 2100 Bioanalyzer.

The data belong to a study of T cells in Graves' hyperthyroidism and ophthalmopathy (dated by TCRdb to the late 2010s). About the full investigation: Peripheral blood samples were taken at the time of initial diagnosis, prior to any treatment. The paper reports TCR Vbeta CDR3 sequencing of more than 120 peripheral blood samples: around 45 ophthalmopathy, fewer than 80 hyperthyroidism and some 17 progressor patients. In addition, the study compared T-cell repertoires in thyroid tissue and in blood from roughly 6 Graves' hyperthyroidism patients. The 85 to 100 discovery patients were divided at random into training and test sets in a 7:3 ratio. Prospective prediction of ophthalmopathy was tested in an independent validation cohort of 18 to 20 hyperthyroidism patients and approximately 17 patients who later progressed to ophthalmopathy. Once sampling was done, hyperthyroidism patients were given methimazole at a starting dose of 30 mg daily, whereas ophthalmopathy patients were given high-dose intravenous methylprednisolone. To identify distinguishing TCR V-J signatures, a discovery cohort of around 100 patients was used, comprising 43 with Graves' ophthalmopathy and roughly 60 with stable Graves' hyperthyroidism.

The paper's findings and limits, for the study overall: Blood samples also contained most of the expanded thyroid clonotypes (frequency above 0.001), which suggests that blood repertoires may reflect thyroid immune responses. No statistical method was used to fix the sample size in advance, and group allocation was not hidden from the investigators. In validation, the model predicted progression to ophthalmopathy a median of roughly 6.5 months before onset, with about 64% sensitivity and 72.22% specificity. A model built on a 13 V-J signature distinguished ophthalmopathy from stable hyperthyroidism, reaching 87.88% sensitivity and 81.08% specificity in cross-validation and 80%/75% in testing.

Recombination linked TRBV20-1 to TRBJ1-1, and 7 junctional nucleotides match TRBD1. This clonotype was obtained from a woman between 35 and 50 years old with Graves' ophthalmopathy. Sequenced: blood. The sequenced DNA: TGCAGTGCCCGACAGGGCGAGAGAATGAACACTGAAGCTTTCTTT. It encodes CSARQGERMNTEAFF.